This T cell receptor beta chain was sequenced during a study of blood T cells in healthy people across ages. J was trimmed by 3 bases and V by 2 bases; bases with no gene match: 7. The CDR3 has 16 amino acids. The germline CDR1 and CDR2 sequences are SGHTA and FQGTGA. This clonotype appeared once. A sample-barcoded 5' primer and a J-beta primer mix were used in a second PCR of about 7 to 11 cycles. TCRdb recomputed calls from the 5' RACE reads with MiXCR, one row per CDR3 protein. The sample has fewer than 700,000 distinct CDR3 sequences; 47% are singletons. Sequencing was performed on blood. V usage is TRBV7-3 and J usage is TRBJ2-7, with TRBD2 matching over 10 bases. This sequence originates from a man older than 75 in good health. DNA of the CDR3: TGTGCCAGCAGCTTAGGTAGCGGGGGGATCAACTACGAGCAGTACTTC. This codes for CASSLGSGGINYEQYF.